This T cell receptor beta chain came from a study of cytomegalovirus exposure and HLA in healthy donors. In the PCR, 60 Vbeta and 13 Jbeta primers were used. The protocol was immunoSEQ multiplex PCR, while the TCRdb copy is restricted to in-frame clones and leaves out a portion. The top ten hold 1.5% of the sample, which has around 150,000 clones, more than 75% seen once. V lost 5 bases to trimming and J lost 2 bases; unmatched junction nucleotides: 10. The CDR3 totals 17 residues. Germline loops: CDR1 PRHDT, CDR2 FYEKMQ (reference sequence). This chain connects TRBV13 to TRBJ1-1, with 11 positions matching TRBD1. Material for sequencing was PBMCs. This clonotype was sampled from a girl aged 10-17 years in good health and CMV-seropositive. The CDR3 is CASSDPGTGGRNTEAFF. The CDR3 nucleotides are TGTGCCAGCAGCGATCCCGGGACAGGGGGAAGAAACACTGAAGCTTTCTTT.